This T cell receptor (beta chain) was retrieved from a study of shared clonotypes between healthy human individuals (dated by TCRdb to 2019 to 2021). Concerning the study at large: The cohort included a few men and a couple of women between 18 and 49 years of age. Per donor, leukapheresis produced somewhere between about 0.8 and 9 billion PBMCs. Blood TCR repertoires of five healthy adults were deeply sequenced to estimate repertoire size and the extent of clonotype sharing between individuals. To increase sequencing depth and limit assay-specific biases, TCR repertoire library preparation and sequencing were carried out by different laboratories using diverse techniques. Per donor, three plates each were used for CD4 naive and CD4 memory, two for CD8 naive, and one for CD8 memory.

Donors were healthy HIV-negative adults with no recently reported acute infections or vaccinations. All donors were Caucasian adults living in Nashville, Tennessee, USA. CD4+ T cells were enriched by magnetic negative selection, after which naive cells were positively selected on CD45RA and the negative fraction was taken as the memory subset. Blood was collected by leukapheresis, and PBMCs were isolated by Ficoll-Histopaque density gradient centrifugation and then cryopreserved in liquid nitrogen vapor phase. Purity and quantity of every magnetically sorted T cell population were checked by analytical flow cytometry. Each sorted fraction had its genomic DNA isolated and then quantified by UV absorbance on a Nanodrop 2000c. Using the deep immunoSEQ assay, TCR CDR3 regions were amplified from genomic DNA by multiplex PCR. For each cell subset, the extracted genomic DNA was distributed evenly across all wells of several immunoSEQ 96-well plates, and each plate served as one replicate. Each replicate PCR for sorted subsets received 200 ng genomic DNA, equal to about 30,000 T cell genomes. Purified libraries were quantified with a Qubit 3.0 fluorometer, sized on a Bioanalyzer 2100, and re-quantified with the KAPA Library Quantification kit. Every immunoSEQ 96-well plate was sequenced on a separate single-read 150-cycle Illumina NextSeq 550 flow cell. The paper's data handling went like this. Because only junctional sequences without quality scores were contained in the immunoSEQ output, filtering matching that applied to full-length reads could not be performed. To assign V/J genes and CDR3, sequences were annotated against IMGT germline references using PyIR, a Python wrapper for IgBLAST v1.9. Any read was removed if the V/J assignment was weak (E-value above 1e-6), the CDR3 was missing, or the read contained stop codons, out-of-frame junctions, or ambiguous translated residues. V3J clonotypes were defined as sequences sharing an identical inferred V gene, J gene, and CDR3 amino acid sequence. Percentage overlap between repertoires was computed as shared unique clonotypes divided by the size of the smaller repertoire. RTK rarefaction, the Chao1 estimator, and Recon v2.1 estimates of unobserved clonotypes were used to assess repertoire richness. OLGA was used to compute generation probabilities for all TCRbeta clonotypes that the gDNA method yielded from a handful of donors. TCRdb mirrors the immuneACCESS table, restricted to in-frame sequences. Some clones are absent from its copies; in checked studies, under half trace to an unresolved V gene, and the reason for the others is unknown. V and J calls and clone size are given by that table; D and trimming were obtained from the DNA. This sample holds 2 million to 2.5 million clones; about 92% were observed only once. The ten largest clones take up approximately 0.4% of the sample.

The paper as a whole reports these results and caveats: About 5% of naive CD4, 3% to 4% of naive CD8, 2.3% of memory CD4, and around 0.4% of memory CD8 clonotypes were shared across a few donors. Naive subsets generally had larger estimated clonotype richness than memory subsets did. Only blood was sampled, and tissue TCR repertoires likely differ from those in blood. Incomplete sequencing was indicated by rarefaction of sorted-subset datasets, despite the large sequencing depth. Clonotypes shared by all four sorted-subset donors showed higher generation probabilities than non-shared clonotypes. Based on pairwise subsampling, the degree of clonotype sharing among donors was expected to be affected by sequencing depth. The genetic and exposure-history diversity represented was limited by the small number of donors.

CDR1 and CDR2, looked up from the germline V gene, are SGHRS and YFSETQ. The CDR3 sequence holds 18 residues, the cysteine and phenylalanine included. CDR3 DNA is the only sequence kept; it has 54 bases, read in frame from the first base. V is trimmed back by 3 bases and J by 7 bases, and the junction contains 13 bases that no gene match accounts for. Worth noting for this clone: No cognate antigen has been identified for it. No base qualities exist here, and no much larger clone lies one base off it.

Sequenced sample: naive CD4+ T cells from PBMCs. What this sample's cell subset or site label stands for: CD45RA+ positively selected. The sequence derives from a man in his late teens or twenties in good health. Some clones in this sample may be carry-over from other donors' samples. This chain is built from TRBV5-1 and TRBJ2-1, and TRBD2 aligns with 13 junction nucleotides. The sequenced DNA: TGCGCCAGCAGCTCGCCTACCGGGACTAGCGGGGTCCCAAATGAGCAGTTCTTC. This translates into CASSSPTGTSGVPNEQFF.